The TCR beta chain described here comes from a study of T cell repertoires in cytomegalovirus infection. TCRdb ran MiXCR on the reads and lists one entry per CDR3 protein. The data show hundreds of thousands of distinct CDR3 sequences, less than 40% seen once. This CDR3 spans 14 amino acids. Losses at the gene ends were 9 bases for V and 2 bases for J; bases not matched to a gene: 10. Germline V CDR1 and CDR2: LNHDA, SQIVND (reference sequence). The TCR sequence derives from a human donor in good health (CMV status not recorded). Some clones in this sample may be carry-over from other donors' samples. The rearrangement links TRBV19 to TRBJ2-7, with TRBD1 matching over 7 bases. The specimen was PBMCs. The CDR3 loop reads CARRNRGFAYEQYF. CDR3 coding DNA: TGTGCCAGGAGGAACAGGGGATTTGCCTACGAGCAGTACTTC.